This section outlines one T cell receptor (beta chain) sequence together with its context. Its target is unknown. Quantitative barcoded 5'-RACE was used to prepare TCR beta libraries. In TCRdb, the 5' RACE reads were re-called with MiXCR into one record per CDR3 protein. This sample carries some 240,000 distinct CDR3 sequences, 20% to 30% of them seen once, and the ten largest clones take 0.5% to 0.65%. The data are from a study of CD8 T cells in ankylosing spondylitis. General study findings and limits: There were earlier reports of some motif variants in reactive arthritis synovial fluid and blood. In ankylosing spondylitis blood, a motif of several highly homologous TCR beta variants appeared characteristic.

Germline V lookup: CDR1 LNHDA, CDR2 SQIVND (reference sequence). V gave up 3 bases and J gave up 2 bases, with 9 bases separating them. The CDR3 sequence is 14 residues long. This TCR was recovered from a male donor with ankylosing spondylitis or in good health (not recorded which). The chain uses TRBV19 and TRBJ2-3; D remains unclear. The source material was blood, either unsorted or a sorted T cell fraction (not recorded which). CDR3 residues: CASSIQPDTDTQYF. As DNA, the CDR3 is TGTGCCAGTAGTATCCAGCCAGACACAGATACGCAGTATTTT.